The TCR beta chain described here comes from a study of CD8 T cells in ankylosing spondylitis. General study points: Characteristic of ankylosing spondylitis blood, it appeared, was a TCR beta motif comprising roughly 8 highly homologous variants. As for the disease-linked clones, they showed a CD8+ phenotype and occurred at relatively low frequencies in peripheral blood. Earlier reports found some motif variants in synovial fluid and blood in reactive arthritis. There was reportedly significant enrichment of clones that were disease-linked in matched ankylosing spondylitis synovial fluid.

Worth noting for this clonotype: What it binds is unknown.

In making TCR beta libraries, quantitative 5'-RACE with molecular barcodes was used. TCRdb re-derived calls from the 5' RACE reads in MiXCR, one entry per CDR3 protein. The sample consists of roughly 300,000 distinct CDR3 sequences, 8% of them appearing once. Trimming shortened V by 1 base and J by 4 bases, and 12 bases separated the two germline ends. The CDR3 extends over 15 amino acids. Germline V gene lookup returns CDR1 SGDLS and CDR2 YYNGEE. The sequence derives from a male donor with ankylosing spondylitis. The chain has TRBV9 and TRBJ2-1; D unclear. The sequenced sample was blood, either unsorted or a sorted T cell fraction (not recorded which). The CDR3 nucleotides are TGTGCCAGCAGCGTATCAGTTGAATGGTACAATGAGCAGTTCTTC. Residues: CASSVSVEWYNEQFF.